Following are 23 T cell receptor beta chains from one sample sequenced in a study of kidney transplant recipient with SARS-CoV-2 infection. TCRdb re-derived calls from the reads in MiXCR, one entry per CDR3 protein. Among 250,000 or so distinct CDR3 sequences listed, 25% to 30% were seen once. The source was a blood sample, collected at baseline and between days 110 and 120 from a kidney transplant recipient. The receptors originated from a male patient aged 25 to 39 who had COVID-19 and was a kidney transplant recipient. Some T cells may be graft donor cells.

This clonotype appeared many times. V and J are TRBV6-5 and TRBJ2-7; D is uncertain. The ends were cut back, 9 bases at V and 2 bases at J, with 11 bases in the middle. Looked up from germline, CDR1 is MNHEY and CDR2 is SVGAGI. The length of the CDR3 is 12 residues. CDR3: CASKPLAYEQYF. CDR3 coding DNA: TGTGCCAGTAAGCCTTTGGCCTACGAGCAGTACTTC.

A note on this clonotype: Possible read error: a much larger clone is one base away. This chain links TRBV3-1 with TRBJ2-4; D might be TRBD1 (5 bases). V was clipped by 0 bases and J by 9 bases, with 21 bases between them. CDR1 LGHDT and CDR2 YNNKEL come from the germline V gene (reference sequence). There are 17 residues in the CDR3. The CDR3 loop is CASSQEGRQSLIGIQYF. In DNA, the CDR3 is TGTGCCAGCAGCCAAGAGGGCCGACAGAGCTTGATCGGCATTCAGTACTTC.

This clonotype has a count of ten or more. J is TRBJ2-3 and V is TRBV11-2; 9 bases match TRBD2. Germline V gives CDR1 SGHAT, CDR2 FQNNGV. Trimming at V came to 5 bases and at J to 0 bases, leaving 6 bases not matched to a gene. The CDR3 loop spans 16 amino acids. The CDR3 sequence is CASSPSSGVSTDTQYF. CDR3 nucleotide sequence: TGTGCCAGCAGCCCTTCTAGCGGGGTGAGCACAGATACGCAGTATTTT.

As concerns this clonotype: A far larger clone differs by one base, so this is likely a read error. The rearrangement links TRBV6-5 to TRBJ2-6; 9 nucleotides match TRBD1. Germline values: CDR1 MNHEY, CDR2 SVGAGI. The CDR3 loop spans 16 amino acids. CDR3 loop: CTSSGQGFSGANVLTF. The CDR3 bases are TGTACCAGCAGTGGACAGGGGTTCTCTGGGGCCAACGTCCTGACTTTC.

This clonotype has at least ten counts. CDR3 DNA: TGTGCCAGCAGTTTTGGGGATACGCAGTATTTT. It encodes CASSFGDTQYF. This sequence joins TRBV27 and TRBJ2-3; D is undetermined. Trimming took off 3 bases at V and 6 bases at J, with 4 bases between the two ends. In germline, CDR1 is MNHEY, CDR2 SMNVEV (reference sequence). This CDR3 spans 11 amino acids.

This clonotype showed up many times. The V call is TRBV3-1, the J call TRBJ2-2, with D maybe TRBD1 (6 bases). This CDR3 is 14 amino acids long. Looked up from germline, CDR1 is LGHDT and CDR2 is YNNKEL (reference sequence). Trimming stripped 3 bases from V and 4 bases from J, with 9 bases between. The CDR3 loop reads CASSQGAGTGELFF. The CDR3 nucleotides read TGTGCCAGCAGCCAGGGGGCCGGCACCGGGGAGCTGTTTTTT.

This clonotype appeared many times. The chain links TRBV11-1 to TRBJ2-7; 8 bases agree with TRBD2. The V and J ends lost 1 base and 2 bases, in that order; junction bases with no gene match: 4. This CDR3 region has 15 residues. The germline CDR1 and CDR2 sequences are SGHAT and FQDESV (reference sequence). CDR3 sequence: CASSLEGSGTYEQYF. For the CDR3, the DNA is TGTGCCAGCAGCTTAGAGGGTAGCGGGACCTACGAGCAGTACTTC.

This clonotype was counted at least ten times. V gene TRBV7-9 combines with J gene TRBJ1-4, with D possibly being TRBD1 (6 bases). Germline-derived CDR1 and CDR2 are SEHNR and FQNEAQ (reference sequence). With 5 bases removed from V and 4 bases from J, the gap between germline ends came to 17 bases. The CDR3 sequence is 16 residues long. The CDR3 is CASSLSRTVVNEKLFF. The CDR3 nucleotides read TGTGCCAGCAGCCTTAGTCGGACAGTCGTTAATGAAAAACTGTTTTTT. The entire variable domain, with the rest obtained from reference TRBV7-9 and TRBJ1-4, is as follows: DTGVSQNPRHKITKRGQNVTFRCDPISEHNRLYWYRQTLGQGPEFLTYFQNEAQLEKSRLLSDRFSAERPKGSFSTLEIQRTEQGDSAMYLCASSLSRTVVNEKLFFGSGTQLSVL.

The V and J genes are TRBV7-2 and TRBJ2-3; unclear D gene. Trimming removed 5 bases at V and 0 bases at J, with 15 bases between. The CDR3 is made up of 16 amino acids. Germline V lookup: CDR1 SGHTA, CDR2 FQGNSA. This CDR3 reads CASSTTALASTDTQYF. The CDR3, as DNA: TGTGCCAGCAGCACTACCGCCCTTGCTAGCACAGATACGCAGTATTTT.

On this clonotype itself: Just one base apart from a much larger clone, this may be a read error. This chain joins TRBV3-1 and TRBJ2-2; the D gene is possibly TRBD2 (6 bases). Germline CDR1 is LGHDT and CDR2 is YNNKEL (reference sequence). This CDR3 contains 18 residues. CDR3 amino acids: CASSSVGPISGLTGGLFF. In DNA, the CDR3 is TGTGCCAGCAGCTCCGTTGGTCCCATTTCAGGCTTGACCGGGGGGCTGTTTTTT.

As concerns this clonotype: A far larger clone lies a single base away; this is likely a read error. The missing conserved phenylalanine or tryptophan at the end of this CDR3 makes a read error likely. The chain uses TRBV6-6 and TRBJ1-1; D remains ambiguous. Germline lookup yields CDR1 MNHNY and CDR2 SVGAGI (reference sequence). This CDR3 contains 12 residues. V was pared by 6 bases and J by 3 bases, with 8 bases between. As DNA, the CDR3 is TGTGCCAGCAGCCCCGGGGACACTGAAGCTTTCCTT. Encoded protein: CASSPGDTEAFL.

In regard to this clonotype: Mismatch with germline at one junction end may stem from a read error. The chain employs TRBV18 and TRBJ2-1; D not certain. The CDR3 length is 16 residues. CDR1 and CDR2 (germline): KGHSH, LQKENI. The CDR3 loop is CASSPALGRPYNERFF. In nucleotides, the CDR3 is TGTGCCAGCTCACCGGCTTTGGGCCGCCCCTACAATGAGCGGTTCTTC.

With regard to this clonotype: This may arise from a read error, as a much more abundant clone is one base away. The chain recombines TRBV6-1 with TRBJ2-7; 7 bases fit TRBD1. This CDR3 region has 15 residues. CDR1 is MNHNS and CDR2 is SASEGT in the germline V gene. CDR3 in amino acids: CASGELTGAINEQYF. In DNA form, the CDR3 reads TGTGCCAGCGGTGAATTAACAGGGGCCATCAACGAGCAGTACTTC.

This clonotype was picked up many times. The chain couples TRBV4-3 to TRBJ1-2; no definite D call. From germline, CDR1 is LGHNA and CDR2 YSLEER. Trimming removed 5 bases from V and 4 bases from J, with 23 bases in between. The CDR3 spans 17 residues. The CDR3 region is CASSMYAGRRKTYGYTF. The CDR3 DNA follows: TGCGCCAGCAGCATGTATGCAGGACGTCGAAAGACCTATGGCTACACCTTC.

On this clonotype: Only one base separates this from a far larger clonotype, so it likely reflects a read error. V usage is TRBV28 and J usage is TRBJ2-5; D ambiguous. Near its end, the DNA agrees better with TRBJ2-7, so the J call may be wrong. There are 12 residues in the CDR3. CDR1 is MDHEN and CDR2 is SYDVKM in the germline V gene. The CDR3 here is CASSTDGYEQYF. The CDR3 DNA reads TGTGCCAGCAGTACCGATGGCTACGAGCAGTACTTC.

This clonotype was found many times. For the CDR3, the DNA is TGTGCCAGCAGTTTCCGGACTAGCGGGAACTACGAGCAGTACTTC. Residues: CASSFRTSGNYEQYF. This sequence joins TRBV12-3 or TRBV12-4 and TRBJ2-7; 12 bases agree with TRBD2. The CDR3 spans 15 residues. Trimming took 3 bases from V and 3 from J; bases not matched to a gene: 3.

This clonotype has ten or more counts. The V and J genes are TRBV24-1 and TRBJ1-2; D gene unclear. From germline, CDR1 is KGHDR and CDR2 SFDVKD. This CDR3 contains 17 residues. V lost 6 bases to trimming and J lost 4 bases, with 23 bases between them. The CDR3: CATSLPNSTRKTYGYTF. The CDR3 DNA reads TGTGCCACCAGTCTGCCCAATAGTACCAGAAAGACCTATGGCTACACCTTC.

This chain uses TRBV29-1 with TRBJ2-5, with a weak D call TRBD2 (5 bases). The CDR3 covers 14 residues. Trimming took 7 bases from V and 4 from J, leaving 19 bases between them. From germline, CDR1 is SQVTM and CDR2 ANQGSEA. DNA for the CDR3: TGCAGCGCTACCCCCGCAGAGGGAATAGAGACCCAGTACTTC. Its translation is CSATPAEGIETQYF.

This clonotype was seen a handful of times. This sequence joins TRBV7-2 and TRBJ2-5, with 9 bases identical to TRBD2. This CDR3 contains 16 residues. Unmatched junction bases numbered 11, after V lost 5 bases and J lost 4 bases. Germline V gene lookup returns CDR1 SGHTA and CDR2 FQGNSA. DNA for the CDR3: TGTGCCAGCAGCCCCGATCTAGCGGGGATTCGAGAGACCCAGTACTTC. It translates to CASSPDLAGIRETQYF.

This clonotype was seen more than once but under ten times. V is TRBV5-4 and J is TRBJ2-1; tentative D call: TRBD2 (6 bases). This CDR3 is built from 16 residues. Germline lookup yields CDR1 SGHNT and CDR2 YYREEE (reference sequence). V was pared by 3 bases and J by 3 bases, with 16 bases between. The CDR3 nucleotides are TGTGCCAGCAGCTCGGAGCCTAGCGAGGTCTACAATGAGCAGTTCTTC. Translation gives CASSSEPSEVYNEQFF.

The V call is TRBV7-6, the J call TRBJ1-2; D unresolved. Germline loops: CDR1 SGHVS, CDR2 FNYEAQ. Between the trimmed V and J ends, which lost 5 bases and 4 bases, there was a span of 23 bases. This CDR3 is built from 17 residues. DNA of the CDR3: TGTGCCAGCAGCGACCACATTGAATCTCGAAAGACCTATGGCTACACCTTC. It codes for CASSDHIESRKTYGYTF.

This clonotype has just a few counts. As the CDR3 is not closed by the conserved phenylalanine or tryptophan, this likely results from a read error. V gene TRBV30 combines with J gene TRBJ2-1; no reliable D call. Trimming left V 0 bases short and J 9 bases short, with 12 bases between. Germline values: CDR1 GTSNPN, CDR2 SVGIG (reference sequence). The CDR3 covers 13 residues. The DNA for the CDR3 is TGTGCCTGGAGTGTAGTGTTGTGGGTTGAGCAGTTCCTC. It specifies CAWSVVLWVEQFL.

This clonotype occurred many times. The chain has TRBV9 and TRBJ1-2; D unclear. V was cut by 4 bases and J by 4 bases, with 11 bases left in between. CDR3 length: 13 residues. CDR1 is SGDLS and CDR2 is YYNGEE in the germline V gene. This chain's CDR3 is CASSPKGRYGYTF. For the CDR3, the DNA is TGTGCCAGCAGCCCAAAAGGACGCTATGGCTACACCTTC.